The entry that follows covers one TCR beta chain sequence. Which antigen it targets is not known. No quality values exist for individual bases; no much larger clone is one base distant. This sample was sequenced with an Illumina HiSeq 2500. TCR beta libraries were prepared by quantitative 5'-RACE with molecular barcodes. Per the source publication's procedure: A new computational method based on a probabilistic model of VDJ rearrangement was used to identify disease-linked TCR variants. The public reads were reanalyzed by TCRdb: fastp trimming at Q25, MiXCR alignment, in-frame beta chains only. Rows with one shared CDR3 protein collapse into an entry with the most common genes and DNA. These V and J calls are TCRdb output, not the study's own analysis. The sample table holds hundreds of thousands of distinct CDR3 sequences, of which approximately 20% were seen once. Jointly, the top ten make up around 14% of the sample.

From its cysteine to its phenylalanine, the CDR3 spans 16 amino acids. Just CDR3 DNA is preserved here, 48 bases in frame from base 1. CDR1 and CDR2, per the germline V gene, are MNHNS and SASEGT. The junction shows trimming of 6 bases on V and 2 bases on J, plus 20 bases between the germline ends. The data were obtained in a study of CD8 T cells in ankylosing spondylitis (TCRdb year 2017). Some background on the complete study: The study set out to find disease-linked TCR variants by profiling T cell receptor beta repertoires in ankylosing spondylitis patients and healthy donors. The full study cohort was made up of about 24 ankylosing spondylitis patients and more than 90 healthy donors. Samples of peripheral blood were taken, and for ankylosing spondylitis patients, synovial fluid was collected as well.

Broad study findings and their caveats: Blood from ankylosing spondylitis patients appeared to be characterized by a TCR beta motif composed of several highly homologous amino acid variants. In peripheral blood, the disease-linked clones were found at relatively low frequencies and had a CD8+ phenotype. According to the report, matched synovial fluid samples from ankylosing spondylitis patients were significantly enriched for the disease-linked clones. Some TCR beta motif variants had previously been reported in synovial fluid and blood of reactive arthritis patients, which suggested common disease-initiation mechanisms.

The rearranged segments are TRBV6-1 and TRBJ2-7; D gene: possibly TRBD2, on 5 matching bases. The sample consisted of blood, either unsorted or a sorted T cell fraction (not recorded which). The TCR sequence derives from a male donor with ankylosing spondylitis or in good health (not recorded which). The DNA sequence is as follows: TGTGCCAGCAGCCCTATTTTGGGCGGGTTTCCCTACGAGCAGTACTTC. Its protein product is CASSPILGGFPYEQYF.